The following is a T cell receptor (beta chain) sequence with its context. The antigen remains undetermined. As originally analysed: Clinicopathological groups of papillary thyroid cancer showed CDR3 differences that were used to build a distant-metastasis classifier. With MiXCR, TCRdb reprocessed the PCR reads. It is TCRdb's table, rather than the study itself, that gives the V and J calls and clone size. The data show about 9,400 clones, about a third seen once. This entry belongs to a study of metastatic and nonmetastatic thyroid tumors. Across the whole study: Repertoire comparison spanned blood and tumor or nodule tissue of malignant and benign thyroid patients.

No patient had received any treatment before thyroid surgery. The study, taken as a whole, reports: Significantly greater TCR beta diversity was reportedly found in malignant thyroid tumors than in benign nodules (in blood and tumor).

Germline CDR1 and CDR2: MNHNS and SASEGT. V lost 10 bases and J lost 6, with 10 bases in between. The CDR3 totals 12 residues. This TCR was sampled from a female donor with papillary thyroid cancer or a benign thyroid nodule (not recorded which). Some clones in this sample may be carry-over from other donors' samples. The sequenced sample was adjacent normal tissue. The chain carries TRBV6-1 and TRBJ1-6; D remains ambiguous. Here the CDR3 DNA reads TGTGCCACTACGGAGGCTAATTCACCCCTCCACTTT. It encodes CATTEANSPLHF.